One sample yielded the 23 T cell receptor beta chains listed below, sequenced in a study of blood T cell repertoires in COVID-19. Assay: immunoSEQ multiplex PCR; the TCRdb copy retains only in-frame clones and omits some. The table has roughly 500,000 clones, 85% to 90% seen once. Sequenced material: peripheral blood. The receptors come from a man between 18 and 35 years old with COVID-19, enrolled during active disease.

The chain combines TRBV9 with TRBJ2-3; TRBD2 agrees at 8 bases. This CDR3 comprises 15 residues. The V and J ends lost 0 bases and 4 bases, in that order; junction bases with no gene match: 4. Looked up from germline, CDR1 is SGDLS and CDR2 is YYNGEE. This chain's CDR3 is CASSVERETSDTQYF. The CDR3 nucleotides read TGTGCCAGCAGCGTAGAGCGGGAGACATCAGATACGCAGTATTTT.

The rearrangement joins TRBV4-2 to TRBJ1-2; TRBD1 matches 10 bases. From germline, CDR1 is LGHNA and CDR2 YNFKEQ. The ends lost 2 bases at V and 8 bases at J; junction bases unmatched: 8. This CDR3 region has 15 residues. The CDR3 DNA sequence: TGTGCCAGCAGCCAATCCGGGACAGGGGTAGGCGGCTACACCTTC. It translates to CASSQSGTGVGGYTF.

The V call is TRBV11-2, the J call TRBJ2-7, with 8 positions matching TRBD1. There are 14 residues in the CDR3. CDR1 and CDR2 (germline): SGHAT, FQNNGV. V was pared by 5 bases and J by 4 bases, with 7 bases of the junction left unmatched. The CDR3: CASSPTGGRYEQYF. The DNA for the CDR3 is TGTGCCAGCAGCCCCACAGGGGGAAGATACGAGCAGTACTTC.

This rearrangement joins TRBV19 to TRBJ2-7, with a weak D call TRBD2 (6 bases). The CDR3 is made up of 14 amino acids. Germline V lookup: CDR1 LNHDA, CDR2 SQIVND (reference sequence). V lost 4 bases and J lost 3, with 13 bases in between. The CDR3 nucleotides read TGTGCCAGTAGTACCGGGTGGGGAGGCTACGAGCAGTACTTC. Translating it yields CASSTGWGGYEQYF.

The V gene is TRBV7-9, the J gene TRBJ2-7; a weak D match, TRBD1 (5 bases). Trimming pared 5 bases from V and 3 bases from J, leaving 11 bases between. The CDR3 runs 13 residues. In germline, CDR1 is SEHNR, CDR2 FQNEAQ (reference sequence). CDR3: CASSASTDYEQYF. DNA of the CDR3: TGTGCCAGCAGCGCGTCGACAGACTACGAGCAGTACTTC.

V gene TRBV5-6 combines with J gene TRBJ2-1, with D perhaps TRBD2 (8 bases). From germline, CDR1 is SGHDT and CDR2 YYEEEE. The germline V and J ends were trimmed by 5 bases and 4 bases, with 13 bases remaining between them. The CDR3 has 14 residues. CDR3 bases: TGTGCCAGCAGTAGCGGGACAGTATACAATGAGCAGTTCTTC. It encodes CASSSGTVYNEQFF.

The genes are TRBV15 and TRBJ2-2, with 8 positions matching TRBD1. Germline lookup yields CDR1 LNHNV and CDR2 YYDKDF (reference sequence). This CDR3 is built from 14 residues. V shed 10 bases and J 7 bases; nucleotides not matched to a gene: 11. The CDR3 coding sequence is TGTGCCATACAGGAGACAGGGGTCAGCGGGGAGCTGTTTTTT. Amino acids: CAIQETGVSGELFF.

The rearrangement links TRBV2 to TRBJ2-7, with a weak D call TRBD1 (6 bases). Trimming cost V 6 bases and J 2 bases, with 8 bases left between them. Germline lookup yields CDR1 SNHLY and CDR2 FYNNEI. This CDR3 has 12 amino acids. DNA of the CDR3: TGTGCCAGCAGCGCAGGGGCCTACGAGCAGTACTTC. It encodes CASSAGAYEQYF. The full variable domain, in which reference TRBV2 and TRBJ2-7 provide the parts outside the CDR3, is EPEVTQTPSHQVTQMGQEVILRCVPISNHLYFYWYRQILGQKVEFLVSFYNNEISEKSEIFDDQFSVERPDGSNFTLKIRSTKLEDSAMYFCASSAGAYEQYFGPGTRLTVT.

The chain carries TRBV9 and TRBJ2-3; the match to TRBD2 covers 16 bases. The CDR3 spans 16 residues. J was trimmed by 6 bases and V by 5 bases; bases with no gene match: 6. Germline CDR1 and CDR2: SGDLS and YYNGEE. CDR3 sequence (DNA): TGTGCCAGCAGGCTTGGGACTAGCGGGGGGGCGGATACGCAGTATTTT. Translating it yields CASRLGTSGGADTQYF.

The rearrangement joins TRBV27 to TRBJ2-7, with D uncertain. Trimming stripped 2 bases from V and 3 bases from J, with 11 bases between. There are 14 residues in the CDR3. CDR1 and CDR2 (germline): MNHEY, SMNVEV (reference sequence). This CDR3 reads CASSLAATIYEQYF. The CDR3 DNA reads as TGTGCCAGCAGTTTAGCAGCGACGATCTACGAGCAGTACTTC.

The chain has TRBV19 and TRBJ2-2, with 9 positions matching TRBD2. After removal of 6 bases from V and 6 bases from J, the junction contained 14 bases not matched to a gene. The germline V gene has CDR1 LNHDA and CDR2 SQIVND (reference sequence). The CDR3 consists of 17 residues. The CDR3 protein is CASSLIGGGGAPGELFF. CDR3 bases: TGTGCCAGTAGCCTAATCGGCGGCGGGGGGGCCCCCGGGGAGCTGTTTTTT. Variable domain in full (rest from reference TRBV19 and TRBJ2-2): DGGITQSPKYLFRKEGQNVTLSCEQNLNHDAMYWYRQDPGQGLRLIYYSQIVNDFQKGDIAEGYSVSREKKESFPLTVTSAQKNPTAFYLCASSLIGGGGAPGELFFGEGSRLTVL.

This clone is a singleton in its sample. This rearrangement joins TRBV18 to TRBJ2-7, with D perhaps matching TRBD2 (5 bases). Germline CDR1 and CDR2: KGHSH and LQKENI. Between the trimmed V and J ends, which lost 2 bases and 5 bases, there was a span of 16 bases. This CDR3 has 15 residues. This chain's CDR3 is CASSPLGGSPDEQYF. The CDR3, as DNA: TGTGCCAGCTCACCATTGGGTGGGAGTCCCGACGAGCAGTACTTC.

The CDR3 loop is CASSPWGLAGHSYNEQFF. DNA for the CDR3: TGTGCCAGCAGCCCATGGGGACTAGCGGGCCACTCCTACAATGAGCAGTTCTTC. This chain links TRBV11-2 with TRBJ2-1, with 12 bases aligning to TRBD2. J gave up 0 bases and V 5 bases, and 8 bases lay outside the gene matches. This CDR3 comprises 18 residues. The germline CDR1 and CDR2 sequences are SGHAT and FQNNGV.

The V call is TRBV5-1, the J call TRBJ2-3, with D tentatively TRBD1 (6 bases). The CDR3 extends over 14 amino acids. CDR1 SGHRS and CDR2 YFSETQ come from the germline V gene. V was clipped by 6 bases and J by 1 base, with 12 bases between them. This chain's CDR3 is CASTPTGRTDTQYF. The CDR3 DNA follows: TGCGCCAGCACCCCGACAGGTCGCACAGATACGCAGTATTTT.

The CDR3 DNA sequence: TGTGCCAGCAGCCAAGATCGCGGGGGCTTGAACTATGGCTACACCTTC. Translation gives CASSQDRGGLNYGYTF. This chain joins TRBV14 and TRBJ1-2; D possibly corresponds to TRBD1 (6 bases). Trimming pared 0 bases from V and 2 bases from J, leaving 13 bases between. The CDR3 extends over 16 amino acids. Germline V lookup: CDR1 SGHDN, CDR2 FVKESK.

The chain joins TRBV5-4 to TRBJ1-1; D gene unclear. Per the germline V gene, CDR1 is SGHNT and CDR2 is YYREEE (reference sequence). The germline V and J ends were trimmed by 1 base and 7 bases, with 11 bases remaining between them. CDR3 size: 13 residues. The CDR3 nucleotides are TGTGCCAGCAGCTTGTCAGGTTCCAGTGAAGCTTTCTTT. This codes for CASSLSGSSEAFF.

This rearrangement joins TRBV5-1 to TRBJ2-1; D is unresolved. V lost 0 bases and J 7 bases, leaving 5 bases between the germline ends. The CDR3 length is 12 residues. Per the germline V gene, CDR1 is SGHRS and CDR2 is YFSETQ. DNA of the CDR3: TGCGCCAGCAGCTTGGAGCTAAATGAGCAGTTCTTC. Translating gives CASSLELNEQFF.

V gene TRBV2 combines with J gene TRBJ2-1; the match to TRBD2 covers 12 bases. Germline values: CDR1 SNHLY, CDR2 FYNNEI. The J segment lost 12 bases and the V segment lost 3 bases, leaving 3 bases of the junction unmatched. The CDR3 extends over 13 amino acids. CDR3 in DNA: TGTGCCAGCAGTGAGACTAGCGGGAGCTCGCAGTTCTTC. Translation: CASSETSGSSQFF. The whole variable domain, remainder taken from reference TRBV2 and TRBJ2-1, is EPEVTQTPSHQVTQMGQEVILRCVPISNHLYFYWYRQILGQKVEFLVSFYNNEISEKSEIFDDQFSVERPDGSNFTLKIRSTKLEDSAMYFCASSETSGSSQFFGPGTRLTVL.

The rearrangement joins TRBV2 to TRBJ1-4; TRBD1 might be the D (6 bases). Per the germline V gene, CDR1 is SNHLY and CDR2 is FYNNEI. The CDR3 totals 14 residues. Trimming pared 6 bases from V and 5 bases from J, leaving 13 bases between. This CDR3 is CASRTDSRNEKLFF. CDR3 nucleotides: TGTGCCAGCAGAACGGACAGCCGAAATGAAAAACTGTTTTTT.

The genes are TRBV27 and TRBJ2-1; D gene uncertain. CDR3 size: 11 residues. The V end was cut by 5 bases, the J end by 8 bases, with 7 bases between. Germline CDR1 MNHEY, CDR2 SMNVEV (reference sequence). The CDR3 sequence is CASSKAYEQFF. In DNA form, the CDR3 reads TGTGCCAGCAGTAAAGCATATGAGCAGTTCTTC.

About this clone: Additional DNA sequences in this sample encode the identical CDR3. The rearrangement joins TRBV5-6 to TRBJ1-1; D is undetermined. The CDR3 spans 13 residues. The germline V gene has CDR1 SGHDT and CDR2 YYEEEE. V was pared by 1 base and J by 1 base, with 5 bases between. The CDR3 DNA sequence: TGTGCCAGCAGCTTGCGGGGGAACACTGAAGCTTTCTTT. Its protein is CASSLRGNTEAFF.

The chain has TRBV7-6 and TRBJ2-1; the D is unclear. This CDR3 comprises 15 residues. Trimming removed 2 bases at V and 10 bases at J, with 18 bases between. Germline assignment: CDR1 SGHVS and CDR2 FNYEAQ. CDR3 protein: CASSLLAAPLGEQFF. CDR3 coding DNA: TGTGCCAGCAGCTTATTGGCAGCGCCCTTAGGAGAGCAGTTCTTC. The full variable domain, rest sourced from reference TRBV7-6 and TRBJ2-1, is GAGVSQSPRYKVTKRGQDVALRCDPISGHVSLYWYRQALGQGPEFLTYFNYEAQQDKSGLPNDRFSAERPEGSISTLTIQRTEQRDSAMYRCASSLLAAPLGEQFFGPGTRLTVL.

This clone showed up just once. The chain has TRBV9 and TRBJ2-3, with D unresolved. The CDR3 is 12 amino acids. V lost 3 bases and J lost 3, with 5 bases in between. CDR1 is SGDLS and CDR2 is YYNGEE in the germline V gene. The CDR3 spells CASSDNTDTQYF. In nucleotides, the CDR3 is TGTGCCAGCAGCGATAATACAGATACGCAGTATTTT. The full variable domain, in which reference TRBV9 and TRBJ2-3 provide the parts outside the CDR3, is DSGVTQTPKHLITATGQRVTLRCSPRSGDLSVYWYQQSLDQGLQFLIQYYNGEERAKGNILERFSAQQFPDLHSELNLSSLELGDSALYFCASSDNTDTQYFGPGTRLTVL.